This T cell receptor beta chain comes out of a study of low-dose radiotherapy and immunotherapy resistance in tumors. Study context: Cohort 1 patients were irradiated with 0.5 Gy fractions every 2 weeks to 6.5 Gy total. The schedule for Cohort 2 used 1 Gy per fraction every two weeks, which added up to 13 Gy over 26 weeks. Intravenous cyclophosphamide 200 mg/m2 was given every two weeks, one day before radiation and immunotherapy.

The time point denotes: before trial treatment. Nivolumab, ipilimumab, aspirin, low-dose cyclophosphamide and low-dose radiotherapy were given to donors. Remarks on this clonotype: Sequence at one end of the junction differs from germline and may be a read error.

Per the germline V gene, CDR1 is MNHNY and CDR2 is SVGAGI (reference sequence). The CDR3 loop spans 15 amino acids. With TRAV- and TRBV-specific primers, first-strand cDNA was made, covering the alpha and beta chains. Using a constant-region primer together with a V-primer adapter, TCRs were subjected to roughly 18 PCR cycles of amplification. TCRdb independently ran MiXCR on the reads; one entry per CDR3 protein. The sample has 59,000 or so distinct CDR3 sequences; about 26% are singletons. The gene calls are TRBV6-6 and TRBJ2-7, with 7 bases identical to TRBD1. Sample: PBMCs, taken before treatment. This TCR was recovered from a male donor with rectosigmoid adenocarcinoma. The CDR3 coding sequence is TGTGCCAGCAGCCGGACAGGTGCAGGAGACTACGTGCAGTACTTC. Its protein is CASSRTGAGDYVQYF.